The clone carrying this TCR beta chain has only one observation. The antigen is undetermined. This sample is drawn from a study of CD8+CD57+ T cells in acquired aplastic anemia. Study context: Quantities of DNA derived from sorted CD4+ and CD8+ cells averaged 3.2 ug. On average, healthy donors gave about 10.8 million reads for CD4+ cells. Study-wide points: Roughly 31 CD8+ CDR3 sequences were shared between patients and controls. No significant patient-versus-control difference appeared in CD8+ Simpson's diversity.

Both TCR beta VDJ combination and CDR3 sequence profiling were carried out. Genomic DNA was the template for this profiling. TCRdb processed the reads anew with MiXCR; each CDR3 protein has one entry. The repertoire holds under 200,000 distinct CDR3 sequences, approximately 40% seen once, with 1.1% in the top ten. The sequence derives from a human donor in good health. The sequenced sample was sorted CD4+, CD8+, or CD8+CD57+ T cells (not recorded which) from PBMCs.

The CDR3 bases are TGTGCCAGCCGACTCGGCCAGACTGCGGGAGAGAGCAATCAGCCCCAGCATTTT. Its protein is CASRLGQTAGESNQPQHF. The chain joins TRBV27 to TRBJ1-5; the D is unclear. The V end lost 8 bases, the J end lost 1 base, and 24 bases lay between the germline ends. In germline, CDR1 is MNHEY, CDR2 SMNVEV (reference sequence). This CDR3 comprises 18 residues.